A selection of T cell receptor beta chains follows, all from one sample in a study of blood T cell repertoires in COVID-19. The method was immunoSEQ multiplex PCR; TCRdb's version includes in-frame clones alone and lacks a portion of them. The sample comprises more than 85,000 clones, 78% of which are singletons, and 9.5% to 10% rests with the top ten. Sequenced sample: peripheral blood. Source of these receptors: a man aged 60 to 69 with active or convalescent COVID-19. CDR3s include the opening cysteine and the closing phenylalanine or tryptophan. D genes are given only for firm matches. For some rows the clone size is stated as once, few or many, or as a class when expanded; others skip it.

clone size | CDR3 length | J gene | D gene | V gene | CDR3 protein | CDR3 DNA
NA | 15 | TRBJ2-5 | TRBD1 | TRBV28 | CASSTTDRDQETQYF | TGTGCCAGCAGTACCACTGACAGGGACCAAGAGACCCAGTACTTC
NA | 14 | TRBJ1-1 | TRBD1 | TRBV3-1/TRBV3-2 | CASSPHRGRGEAFF | TGTGCCAGCAGCCCTCACAGGGGTAGGGGTGAAGCTTTCTTT
NA | 19 | TRBJ2-6 | TRBD1 | TRBV11-2 | CASSVKQGAMFSGANVLTF | TGTGCCAGCAGCGTAAAACAGGGGGCAATGTTCTCTGGGGCCAACGTCCTGACTTTC
NA | 14 | TRBJ1-2 | NA | TRBV21-1 | CASSKITGNYGYTF | TGTGCCAGCAGCAAAATAACAGGGAACTATGGCTACACCTTC
NA | 15 | TRBJ2-3 | TRBD2 | TRBV7-8 | CASSQRDPRTDTQYF | TGTGCCAGCAGCCAGCGGGACCCACGCACAGATACGCAGTATTTT
NA | 13 | TRBJ2-7 | TRBD1 | TRBV11-2 | CASSLGTGGALGF | TGTGCCAGCAGCTTAGGGACAGGGGGGGCCCTTGGCTTC
NA | 13 | TRBJ1-1 | TRBD1 | TRBV7-2 | CASSLSRQGKTFF | TGTGCCAGCAGCTTAAGTCGACAGGGCAAGACTTTCTTT
NA | 15 | TRBJ2-7 | NA | TRBV11-3 | CASSSQGALTYEQYF | TGTGCCAGCAGCTCCCAAGGGGCGCTGACCTACGAGCAGTACTTC
few | 15 | TRBJ2-2 | NA | TRBV6-2/TRBV6-3 | CASSIPRELTGELFF | TGTGCCAGCAGCATCCCCCGGGAGTTGACCGGGGAGCTGTTTTTT
once | 15 | TRBJ2-3 | TRBD1 | TRBV18 | CASSSQGASTDTQYF | TGTGCCAGCTCATCACAGGGGGCTAGCACAGATACGCAGTATTTT
few | 15 | TRBJ2-4 | NA | TRBV19 | CASTYTGIAKNIQYF | TGTGCCAGTACCTATACGGGTATAGCCAAAAACATTCAGTACTTC
NA | 14 | TRBJ2-2 | TRBD2 | TRBV6-5 | CASRRAGETGELFF | TGTGCCAGCAGACGAGCGGGAGAGACCGGGGAGCTGTTTTTT
NA | 18 | TRBJ2-1 | TRBD2 | TRBV6-1 | CASSGLAGAVSSYNEQFF | TGTGCCAGCAGTGGGCTAGCGGGAGCTGTGAGCTCCTACAATGAGCAGTTCTTC
NA | 18 | TRBJ2-3 | NA | TRBV7-9 | CASSAASWKEERTDTQYF | TGTGCCAGCAGCGCCGCGAGTTGGAAGGAGGAGCGGACAGATACGCAGTATTTT
NA | 15 | TRBJ1-1 | NA | TRBV5-4 | CASSLEQSMNTEAFF | TGTGCCAGCAGCTTGGAACAGAGTATGAACACTGAAGCTTTCTTT
NA | 12 | TRBJ2-2 | NA | TRBV12-3/TRBV12-4 | CASSAVWGGLFF | TGTGCCAGCAGTGCCGTATGGGGAGGGCTGTTTTTT
NA | 15 | TRBJ2-7 | TRBD2 | TRBV18 | CASSPRVAGVYEQYF | TGTGCCAGCTCACCACGAGTGGCGGGAGTATACGAGCAGTACTTC
few | 15 | TRBJ1-5 | TRBD1 | TRBV19 | CASRRDRISNQPQHF | TGTGCCAGTAGAAGGGACAGGATCAGCAATCAGCCCCAGCATTTT
NA | 16 | TRBJ1-6 | NA | TRBV13 | CASSSTGLRYNSPLHF | TGTGCCAGCAGCTCGACAGGTCTCCGATACAATTCACCCCTCCACTTT
NA | 14 | TRBJ1-6 | TRBD1 | TRBV5-1 | CASSKQGNNSPLHF | TGCGCCAGCAGCAAACAGGGGAATAATTCACCCCTCCACTTT
NA | 14 | TRBJ2-1 | NA | TRBV3-1/TRBV3-2 | CASSQRGGRGEQFF | TGTGCCAGCAGCCAAAGAGGCGGGCGAGGTGAGCAGTTCTTC
NA | 16 | TRBJ1-5 | NA | TRBV13 | CASSLGGRNLNQPQHF | TGTGCCAGCAGCTTAGGAGGGAGGAACCTCAATCAGCCCCAGCATTTT
NA | 14 | TRBJ2-2 | NA | TRBV7-2 | CASSPGEVSGELFF | TGTGCCAGCAGCCCGGGTGAGGTTTCCGGGGAGCTGTTTTTT
NA | 14 | TRBJ1-2 | NA | TRBV27 | CASSPRVMVGGYTF | TGTGCCAGCAGTCCCAGGGTGATGGTTGGAGGCTACACCTTC
NA | 15 | TRBJ2-1 | TRBD2 | TRBV5-6 | CASSFEREGYNEQFF | TGTGCCAGCAGCTTTGAGCGGGAGGGATACAATGAGCAGTTCTTC
NA | 17 | TRBJ2-2 | TRBD2 | TRBV4-1 | CASSQVGLAANTGELFF | TGCGCCAGCAGCCAAGTCGGGCTAGCGGCTAACACCGGGGAGCTGTTTTTT
NA | 14 | TRBJ1-3 | NA | TRBV7-2 | CASTLTGSGNTIYF | TGTGCCAGCACCCTGACAGGCTCTGGAAACACCATATATTTT